The table lists the clone carrying this T cell receptor beta chain with a few counts. Antigen: not known. RNA was extracted and reverse transcribed into cDNA as the sequencing template. Here immunoSEQ multiplex PCR was the method, and the copy in TCRdb shows in-frame clones only, minus some. The sample lists around 190,000 clones, around 65% occurring once. The source of the sample is a study of CD8+ T cells in alopecia areata. Indicated treatment: oral pan-JAK inhibitor, 5-10 mg twice daily. This CDR3 is built from 15 residues. The V end was cut by 0 bases, the J end by 7 bases, with 10 bases between. CDR1 and CDR2 (germline): LGHNA, YNFKEQ. Study-wide results and caveats: As there was one nonresponder, how baseline CD8+ expansion relates to response remains uncertain. Resident alphabeta T cells of normal skin are also sequenced in scalp samples. It was lesional scalp, especially alopecia totalis/universalis, that showed higher clonality than normal scalp.

The input for sequencing was CD4+ T cells sorted from blood, taken at week 4, from a patient treated with tofacitinib. The chain links TRBV4-2 to TRBJ1-6; possibly TRBD1 for D (6 bases). This TCR was recovered from a human donor with alopecia areata. In DNA form, the CDR3 reads TGTGCCAGCAGCCAAGAGGACAGAGGGAATTCACCCCTCCACTTT. It translates to CASSQEDRGNSPLHF.